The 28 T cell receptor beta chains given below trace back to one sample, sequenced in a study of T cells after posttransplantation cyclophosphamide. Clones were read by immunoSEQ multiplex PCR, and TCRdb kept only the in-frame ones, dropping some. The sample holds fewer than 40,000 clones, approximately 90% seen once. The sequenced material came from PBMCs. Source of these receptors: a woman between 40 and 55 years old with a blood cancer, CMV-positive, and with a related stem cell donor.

The CDR3 bases are TGCGCCAGCAGCCCGACAGGGGTTAACTATGGCTACACCTTC. Its protein is CASSPTGVNYGYTF. This chain joins TRBV4-3 and TRBJ1-2; 8 bases are shared with TRBD1. Germline values: CDR1 LGHNA, CDR2 YSLEER. Trimming removed 4 bases from V and 1 base from J; junction bases left unmatched: 2. This CDR3 is built from 14 residues.

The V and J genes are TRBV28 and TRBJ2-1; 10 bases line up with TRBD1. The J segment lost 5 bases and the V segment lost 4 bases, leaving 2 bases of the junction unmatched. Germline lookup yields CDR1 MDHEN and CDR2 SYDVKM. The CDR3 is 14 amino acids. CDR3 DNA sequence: TGTGCCAGCAGTTGGACAGGGGGGGACAATGAGCAGTTCTTC. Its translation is CASSWTGGDNEQFF.

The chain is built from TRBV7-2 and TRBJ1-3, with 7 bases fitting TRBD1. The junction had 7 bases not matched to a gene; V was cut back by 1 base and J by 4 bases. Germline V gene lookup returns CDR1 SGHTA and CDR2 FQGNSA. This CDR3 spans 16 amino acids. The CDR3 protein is CASSLVTGVAGNTIYF. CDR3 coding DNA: TGTGCCAGCAGCTTAGTAACAGGGGTAGCGGGAAACACCATATATTTT.

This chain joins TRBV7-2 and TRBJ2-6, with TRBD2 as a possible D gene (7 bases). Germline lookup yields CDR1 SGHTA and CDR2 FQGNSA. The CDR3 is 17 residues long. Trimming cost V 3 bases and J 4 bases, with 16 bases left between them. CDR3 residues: CASSFGGGGTGANVLTF. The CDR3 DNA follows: TGTGCCAGCAGCTTCGGAGGGGGAGGGACCGGGGCCAACGTCCTGACTTTC.

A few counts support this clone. CDR3 sequence reads: CASSESYRLNTEAFF. The CDR3 DNA sequence: TGTGCCAGCAGTGAAAGCTACAGGCTGAACACTGAAGCTTTCTTT. The V and J genes are TRBV2 and TRBJ1-1, with D possibly TRBD1 on 5 matching bases. The CDR3 covers 15 residues. V was cut by 2 bases and J by 0 bases, with 10 bases left in between. Germline V gives CDR1 SNHLY, CDR2 FYNNEI.

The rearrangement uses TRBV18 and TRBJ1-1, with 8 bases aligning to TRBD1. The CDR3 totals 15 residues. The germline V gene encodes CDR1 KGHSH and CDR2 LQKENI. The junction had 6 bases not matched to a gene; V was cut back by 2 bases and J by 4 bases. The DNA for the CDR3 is TGTGCCAGCTCACCAGGCAGGGGGCTGGGCACTGAAGCTTTCTTT. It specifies CASSPGRGLGTEAFF.

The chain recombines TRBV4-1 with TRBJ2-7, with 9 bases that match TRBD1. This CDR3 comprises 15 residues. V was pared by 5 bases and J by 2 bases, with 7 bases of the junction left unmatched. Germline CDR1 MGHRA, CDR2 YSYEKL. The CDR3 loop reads CASSWGGQGPYEQYF. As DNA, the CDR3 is TGCGCCAGCAGCTGGGGGGGACAGGGACCCTACGAGCAGTACTTC.

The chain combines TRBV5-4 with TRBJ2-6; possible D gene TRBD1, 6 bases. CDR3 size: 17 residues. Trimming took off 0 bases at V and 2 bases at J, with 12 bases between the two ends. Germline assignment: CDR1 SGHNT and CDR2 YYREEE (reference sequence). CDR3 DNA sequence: TGTGCCAGCAGCTTGGTTGCCAGGGGAACTGGGGCCAACGTCCTGACTTTC. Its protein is CASSLVARGTGANVLTF.

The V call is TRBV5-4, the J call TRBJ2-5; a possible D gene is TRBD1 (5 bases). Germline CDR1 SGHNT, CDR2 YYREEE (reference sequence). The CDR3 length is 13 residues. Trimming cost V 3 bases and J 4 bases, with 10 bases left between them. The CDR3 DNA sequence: TGTGCCAGCAGCTCGGACACCGGAGAGACCCAGTACTTC. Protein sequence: CASSSDTGETQYF.

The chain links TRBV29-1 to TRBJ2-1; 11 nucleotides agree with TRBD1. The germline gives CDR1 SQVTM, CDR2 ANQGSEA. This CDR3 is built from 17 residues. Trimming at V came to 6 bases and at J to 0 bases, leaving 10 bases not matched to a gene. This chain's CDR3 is CSVSGTGGLSSYNEQFF. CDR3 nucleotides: TGCAGCGTCTCGGGGACAGGGGGATTGAGCTCCTACAATGAGCAGTTCTTC.

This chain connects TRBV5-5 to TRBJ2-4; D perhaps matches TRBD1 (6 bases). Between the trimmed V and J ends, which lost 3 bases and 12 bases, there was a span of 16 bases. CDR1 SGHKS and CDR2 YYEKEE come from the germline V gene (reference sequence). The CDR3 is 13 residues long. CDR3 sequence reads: CASSSHSQGNQYF. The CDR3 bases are TGTGCCAGCAGCTCACACTCACAGGGTAATCAGTACTTC. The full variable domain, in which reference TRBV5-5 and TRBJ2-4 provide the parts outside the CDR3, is DAGVTQSPTHLIKTRGQQVTLRCSPISGHKSVSWYQQVLGQGPQFIFQYYEKEERGRGNFPDRFSARQFPNYSSELNVNALLLGDSALYLCASSSHSQGNQYFGAGTRLSVL.

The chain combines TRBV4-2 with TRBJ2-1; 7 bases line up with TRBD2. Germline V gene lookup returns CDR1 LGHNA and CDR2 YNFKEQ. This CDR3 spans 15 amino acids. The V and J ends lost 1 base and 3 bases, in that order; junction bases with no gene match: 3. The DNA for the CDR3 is TGTGCCAGCAGCCAAGTCGGGGGGATCTACAATGAGCAGTTCTTC. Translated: CASSQVGGIYNEQFF.

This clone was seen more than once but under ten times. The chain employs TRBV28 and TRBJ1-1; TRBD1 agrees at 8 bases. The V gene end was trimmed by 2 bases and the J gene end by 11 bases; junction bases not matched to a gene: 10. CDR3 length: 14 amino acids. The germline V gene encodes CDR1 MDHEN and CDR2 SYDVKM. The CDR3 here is CASSLRAGGVQAFF. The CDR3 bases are TGTGCCAGCAGTTTACGGGCAGGGGGCGTGCAGGCTTTCTTT.

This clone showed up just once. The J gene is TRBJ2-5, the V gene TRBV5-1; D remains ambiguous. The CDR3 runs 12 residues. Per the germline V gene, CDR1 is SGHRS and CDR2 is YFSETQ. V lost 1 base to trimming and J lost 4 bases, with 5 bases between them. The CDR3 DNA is TGCGCCAGCAGCTTGCCGGGAGAGACCCAGTACTTC. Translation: CASSLPGETQYF.

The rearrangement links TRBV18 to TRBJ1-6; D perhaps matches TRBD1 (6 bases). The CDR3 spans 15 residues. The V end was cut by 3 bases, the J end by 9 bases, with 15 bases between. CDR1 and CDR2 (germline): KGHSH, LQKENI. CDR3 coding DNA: TGTGCCAGCTCACCCCCGACAGGCTACGGTTCACCCCTCCACTTT. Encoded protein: CASSPPTGYGSPLHF.

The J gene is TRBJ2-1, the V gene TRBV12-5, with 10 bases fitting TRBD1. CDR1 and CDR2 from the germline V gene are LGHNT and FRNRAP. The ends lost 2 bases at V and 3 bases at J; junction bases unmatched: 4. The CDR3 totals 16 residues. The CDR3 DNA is TGTGCTAGTGGTTTGAGCCGGGACAGGGGCTACAATGAGCAGTTCTTC. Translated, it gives CASGLSRDRGYNEQFF.

CDR3 region: CASSPAGDSLYEQYF. CDR3 nucleotides: TGTGCCAGCAGCCCAGCCGGGGACAGCCTCTACGAGCAGTACTTC. This chain links TRBV9 with TRBJ2-7; the match to TRBD1 covers 7 bases. This CDR3 comprises 15 residues. Germline lookup yields CDR1 SGDLS and CDR2 YYNGEE. J was trimmed by 3 bases and V by 4 bases; bases with no gene match: 10. Using reference TRBV9 and TRBJ2-7 for the parts outside the CDR3, the full variable domain is DSGVTQTPKHLITATGQRVTLRCSPRSGDLSVYWYQQSLDQGLQFLIQYYNGEERAKGNILERFSAQQFPDLHSELNLSSLELGDSALYFCASSPAGDSLYEQYFGPGTRLTVT.

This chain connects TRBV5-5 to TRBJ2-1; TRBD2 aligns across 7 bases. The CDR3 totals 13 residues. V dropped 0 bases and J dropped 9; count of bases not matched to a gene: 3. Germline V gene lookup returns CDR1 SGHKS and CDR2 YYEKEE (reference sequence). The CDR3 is CASSLGAGLEQFF. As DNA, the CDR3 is TGTGCCAGCAGCTTGGGAGCGGGGCTTGAGCAGTTCTTC.

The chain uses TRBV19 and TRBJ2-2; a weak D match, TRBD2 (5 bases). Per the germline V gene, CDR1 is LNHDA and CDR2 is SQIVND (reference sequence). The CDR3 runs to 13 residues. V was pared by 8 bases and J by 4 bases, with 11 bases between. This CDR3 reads CASGRVVTGELFF. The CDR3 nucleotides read TGTGCCAGTGGGCGGGTAGTCACCGGGGAGCTGTTTTTT.

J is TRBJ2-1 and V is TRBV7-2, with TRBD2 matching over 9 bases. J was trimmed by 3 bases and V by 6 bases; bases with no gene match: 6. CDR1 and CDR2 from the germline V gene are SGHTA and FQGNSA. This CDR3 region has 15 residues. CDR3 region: CASREGLASYNEQFF. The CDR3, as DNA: TGTGCCAGCAGAGAGGGACTAGCAAGCTACAATGAGCAGTTCTTC.

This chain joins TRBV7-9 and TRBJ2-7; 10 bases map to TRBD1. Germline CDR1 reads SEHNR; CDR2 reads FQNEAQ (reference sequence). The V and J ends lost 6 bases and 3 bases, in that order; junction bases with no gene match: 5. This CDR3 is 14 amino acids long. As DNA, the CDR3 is TGTGCCAGCAGAGCCGGGACAGGGGACTACGAGCAGTACTTC. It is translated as CASRAGTGDYEQYF.

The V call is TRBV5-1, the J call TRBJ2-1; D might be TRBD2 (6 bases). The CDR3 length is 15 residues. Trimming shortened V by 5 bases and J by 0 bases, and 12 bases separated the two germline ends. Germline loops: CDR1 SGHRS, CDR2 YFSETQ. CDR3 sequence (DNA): TGCGCCAGCAGGGAGGGAGAGAGCTCCTACAATGAGCAGTTCTTC. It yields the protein CASREGESSYNEQFF.

The CDR3 spells CASSYSQGANTGELFF. CDR3 bases: TGTGCCAGCAGTTACTCACAGGGGGCGAACACCGGGGAGCTGTTTTTT. This chain uses TRBV6-5 with TRBJ2-2, with 8 bases aligning to TRBD1. V gave up 0 bases and J gave up 0 bases; unmatched junction bases: 0. The CDR3 runs 16 residues. The germline V gene has CDR1 MNHEY and CDR2 SVGAGI.

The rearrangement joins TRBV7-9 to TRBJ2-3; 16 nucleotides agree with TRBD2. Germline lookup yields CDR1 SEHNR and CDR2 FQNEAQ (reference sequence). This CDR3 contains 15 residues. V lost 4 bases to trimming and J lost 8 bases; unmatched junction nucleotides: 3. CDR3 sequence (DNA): TGTGCCAGCAGCTCGGGACTAGCGGGGGGGAGTACGCAGTATTTT. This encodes CASSSGLAGGSTQYF.

The CDR3 DNA is TGTGCCAGCAGGGTGTCGACTAGCGGGGTTACGCAGTATTTT. Translation: CASRVSTSGVTQYF. The rearrangement joins TRBV6-6 to TRBJ2-3; TRBD2 agrees at 11 bases. CDR3 length: 14 residues. With V trimmed by 6 bases and J by 8 bases, 7 bases remained unmatched. Germline CDR1 reads MNHNY; CDR2 reads SVGAGI (reference sequence).

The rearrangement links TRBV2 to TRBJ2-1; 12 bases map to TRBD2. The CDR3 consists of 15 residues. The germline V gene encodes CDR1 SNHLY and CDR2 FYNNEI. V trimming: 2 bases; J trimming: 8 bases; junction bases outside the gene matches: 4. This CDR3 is CASSEWLAGGHEQFF. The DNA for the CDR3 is TGTGCCAGCAGTGAATGGCTAGCGGGGGGGCATGAGCAGTTCTTC.

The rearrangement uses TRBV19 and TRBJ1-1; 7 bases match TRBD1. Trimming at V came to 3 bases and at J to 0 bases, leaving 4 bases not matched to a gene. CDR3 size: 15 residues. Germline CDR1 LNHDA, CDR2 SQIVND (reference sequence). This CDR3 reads CASSIWGQMNTEAFF. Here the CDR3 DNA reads TGTGCCAGTAGTATCTGGGGACAGATGAACACTGAAGCTTTCTTT.

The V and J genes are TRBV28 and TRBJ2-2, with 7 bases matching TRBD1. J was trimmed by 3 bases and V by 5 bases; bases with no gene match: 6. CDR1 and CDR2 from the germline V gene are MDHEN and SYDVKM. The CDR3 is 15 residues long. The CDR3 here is CASSLTGPYTGELFF. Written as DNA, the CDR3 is TGTGCCAGCAGTCTGACAGGGCCTTACACCGGGGAGCTGTTTTTT.